One T cell receptor (beta chain) is described in this entry. Its target is not known. The data were taken from a study of T cell repertoires in cytomegalovirus infection. Overall study: Well-studied HLA-B-restricted epitopes and recently identified HLA-C-restricted epitopes of CMV were both used in the study.

V lost 4 bases, J lost 4 bases, and 13 bases lay in between. This CDR3 contains 14 residues. From germline, CDR1 is SNHLY and CDR2 FYNNEI. TCRdb used MiXCR to reprocess the reads, holding one entry per CDR3 protein. The repertoire includes about 830,000 distinct CDR3 sequences, 32% of them detected once, and 9.5% to 15% sits in the top ten. V usage is TRBV2 and J usage is TRBJ1-1; TRBD1 is a possible D gene (5 bases). This TCR was recovered from a human donor in good health (CMV status not recorded). Some clones in this sample may be carry-over from other donors' samples. The material sequenced was cultured CD8+ T cells from PBMCs, taken from culture after CMV antigen stimulation. The CDR3 sequence: CASSALGGGTEAFF. In DNA, the CDR3 is TGTGCCAGCAGTGCCCTGGGGGGGGGCACTGAAGCTTTCTTT. Full variable domain (missing parts from reference TRBV2 and TRBJ1-1): EPEVTQTPSHQVTQMGQEVILRCVPISNHLYFYWYRQILGQKVEFLVSFYNNEISEKSEIFDDQFSVERPDGSNFTLKIRSTKLEDSAMYFCASSALGGGTEAFFGQGTRLTVV.